This TCR beta chain was identified in a study of patients and donors after allogeneic stem cell transplantation. This clonotype was counted only a few times. Using its own MiXCR run on the RT-PCR reads, TCRdb lists one record per CDR3 protein. The data contain about 960,000 distinct CDR3 sequences, around 17% of them singletons. The specimen sequenced was blood, either unsorted or a sorted T cell fraction (not recorded which). The sequence was collected from a human donor who was either an allogeneic HSCT recipient or a stem cell or donor lymphocyte infusion donor (not recorded which). It is not recorded whose cells these are; they may come from a transplant donor.

CDR3 coding DNA: TGCAGTGCTCTACAGGGGCCGGAAAACATTCAGTACTTC. This gives the protein CSALQGPENIQYF. The rearrangement joins TRBV20-1 to TRBJ2-4; 7 nucleotides align to TRBD1. The CDR3 consists of 13 residues. V gave up 5 bases and J gave up 5 bases; unmatched junction bases: 6. Germline lookup yields CDR1 DFQATT and CDR2 SNEGSKA (reference sequence).